Following are 17 T cell receptor beta chains from one sample sequenced in a study of T cells after somatic rescue of genetic block. Assay used: immunoSEQ multiplex PCR; TCRdb lists only in-frame clones, some missing. This table has roughly 92,000 clones, 85% to 90% appearing once. Sequences were obtained from peripheral blood mononuclear cells (PBMCs). These receptors came from a woman aged 18-30 years.

The rearrangement joins TRBV11-3 to TRBJ2-2, with a tentative D call TRBD2 (6 bases). Per the germline V gene, CDR1 is SGHNT and CDR2 is YENEEA. The CDR3 has 16 residues. The ends were cut back, 2 bases at V and 7 bases at J, with 17 bases in the middle. Here the CDR3 reads CASSLSAGRSGGELFF. CDR3 coding DNA: TGTGCCAGCAGCTTATCGGCGGGACGATCCGGCGGGGAGCTGTTTTTT.

The CDR3 region is CASSEEGGFGTEAFF. The CDR3 bases are TGTGCCAGCAGTGAAGAGGGGGGGTTTGGCACTGAAGCTTTCTTT. The V gene is TRBV2, the J gene TRBJ1-1; TRBD1 might be the D (6 bases). This CDR3 spans 15 amino acids. V dropped 1 base and J dropped 4 bases, with 13 bases sitting between them. Germline V gene lookup returns CDR1 SNHLY and CDR2 FYNNEI.

The chain recombines TRBV30 with TRBJ2-1; TRBD2 matches at 13 bases. V gave up 2 bases and J gave up 8 bases; unmatched junction bases: 3. The CDR3 consists of 14 residues. Germline assignment: CDR1 GTSNPN and CDR2 SVGIG (reference sequence). This CDR3 is CAWSQLAGGHEQFF. CDR3 DNA sequence: TGTGCCTGGAGTCAACTAGCGGGAGGGCATGAGCAGTTCTTC.

The chain has TRBV6-5 and TRBJ1-5, with TRBD1 as a possible D gene (5 bases). The germline V gene has CDR1 MNHEY and CDR2 SVGAGI. V lost 0 bases and J lost 6, with 15 bases in between. CDR3 length: 16 residues. The CDR3 bases are TGTGCCAGCAGTTACTCGGGCTGGGACCTAGGTCAGCCCCAGCATTTT. Translated, it gives CASSYSGWDLGQPQHF.

The chain uses TRBV27 and TRBJ2-5; tentatively, D is TRBD2 (6 bases). There are 16 residues in the CDR3. Germline loops: CDR1 MNHEY, CDR2 SMNVEV (reference sequence). V lost 5 bases to trimming and J lost 3 bases, with 19 bases between them. The CDR3 nucleotides read TGTGCCAGCAGTCTCCTCCCCCTGAGGGAGGAAGAGACCCAGTACTTC. It encodes CASSLLPLREEETQYF.

This chain joins TRBV18 and TRBJ1-2; 9 nucleotides agree with TRBD1. This CDR3 has 17 residues. V dropped 3 bases and J dropped 4; count of bases not matched to a gene: 12. Germline loops: CDR1 KGHSH, CDR2 LQKENI. CDR3 nucleotide sequence: TGTGCCAGCTCACCCGGGACAGGGAGTACGCTGAGCTATGGCTACACCTTC. Its protein product is CASSPGTGSTLSYGYTF.

The rearrangement links TRBV27 to TRBJ1-3; D perhaps matches TRBD1 (6 bases). Per the germline V gene, CDR1 is MNHEY and CDR2 is SMNVEV (reference sequence). CDR3 length: 14 residues. Trimming removed 8 bases from V and 8 bases from J, with 19 bases in between. The chain's CDR3 is CASSITVSGDTIYF. The CDR3 DNA sequence: TGTGCCAGCTCTATTACGGTCTCAGGGGACACCATATATTTT.

The chain carries TRBV28 and TRBJ2-3; D not resolved. V was cut by 7 bases and J by 5 bases, with 7 bases left in between. This CDR3 comprises 11 residues. CDR1 and CDR2 (germline): MDHEN, SYDVKM. In nucleotides, the CDR3 is TGTGCCAGCATAACGGGAGATACGCAGTATTTT. Translation: CASITGDTQYF.

This chain connects TRBV28 to TRBJ2-7, with 8 bases fitting TRBD1. CDR3 size: 13 residues. Germline lookup yields CDR1 MDHEN and CDR2 SYDVKM. Trimming took 6 bases from V and 1 from J; bases not matched to a gene: 2. The chain's CDR3 is CASRRQGSYEQYF. As DNA, the CDR3 is TGTGCCAGCAGACGACAGGGGTCCTACGAGCAGTACTTC.

The chain employs TRBV12-5 and TRBJ2-7; D ambiguous. Trimming pared 5 bases from V and 0 bases from J, leaving 8 bases between. Germline V CDR1 and CDR2: LGHNT, FRNRAP. The CDR3 sequence is 13 residues long. The CDR3 sequence: CASGKSDSYEQYF. The CDR3 DNA reads as TGTGCTAGTGGTAAGAGTGACTCCTACGAGCAGTACTTC. Combining the CDR3 with reference TRBV12-5 and TRBJ2-7 gives the whole variable domain DARVTQTPRHKVTEMGQEVTMRCQPILGHNTVFWYRQTMMQGLELLAYFRNRAPLDDSGMPKDRFSAEMPDATLATLKIQPSEPRDSAVYFCASGKSDSYEQYFGPGTRLTVT.

This rearrangement joins TRBV30 to TRBJ1-2, with TRBD1 matching over 8 bases. The CDR3 is 15 residues long. CDR1 is GTSNPN and CDR2 is SVGIG in the germline V gene (reference sequence). J lost 3 bases, V lost 4 bases, and 10 bases had no gene match. In DNA form, the CDR3 reads TGTGCCTGGACCACCGGACAGGGAGGGTACTATGGCTACACCTTC. Amino acids: CAWTTGQGGYYGYTF.

The chain joins TRBV6-1 to TRBJ2-1, with TRBD1 matching over 9 bases. This CDR3 comprises 12 residues. The germline CDR1 and CDR2 sequences are MNHNS and SASEGT. The trim removed 6 bases at V and 15 bases at J, leaving 9 bases unmatched. The CDR3 DNA follows: TGTGCCAGCAGGCGAACCGGGACAGGGACGTTCTTC. It yields the protein CASRRTGTGTFF.

V and J are TRBV19 and TRBJ1-4; D is undetermined. V lost 5 bases, J lost 2 bases, and 15 bases lay in between. Germline values: CDR1 LNHDA, CDR2 SQIVND (reference sequence). CDR3 length: 16 amino acids. For the CDR3, the DNA is TGTGCCAGTAGTGCCCCCCCGGGGTGGACTAATGAAAAACTGTTTTTT. Its translation: CASSAPPGWTNEKLFF.

The rearrangement links TRBV18 to TRBJ1-2; D unresolved. This CDR3 has 12 amino acids. Trimming took off 3 bases at V and 6 bases at J, with 8 bases between the two ends. Germline V gene data show CDR1 as KGHSH and CDR2 as LQKENI. The CDR3 loop reads CASSPAGDGYTF. The CDR3 coding sequence is TGTGCCAGCTCACCGGCAGGCGATGGCTACACCTTC.

The CDR3 coding sequence is TGCAGCGCCGGGGAGGGTCGCCCCTACGAGCAGTACTTC. Residues: CSAGEGRPYEQYF. The chain has TRBV29-1 and TRBJ2-7; TRBD2 matches 7 bases. V lost 7 bases, J lost 2 bases, and 8 bases stayed unmatched. Looked up from germline, CDR1 is SQVTM and CDR2 is ANQGSEA. This CDR3 is built from 13 residues.

The chain is built from TRBV6-5 and TRBJ2-3, with 12 bases identical to TRBD2. The CDR3 length is 14 residues. Trimming removed 7 bases from V and 8 bases from J; junction bases left unmatched: 7. CDR1 is MNHEY, CDR2 SVGAGI, per germline. The DNA for the CDR3 is TGTGCCAGCAAGACTAGCGGGAGTGGGGGTACGCAGTATTTT. This gives the protein CASKTSGSGGTQYF.

This clone appeared a single time. CDR3 DNA: TGTGCCGGTGGGGGGCTAGCGGGGCTTAACGAGCAGTACTTC. Protein sequence: CAGGGLAGLNEQYF. V gene TRBV6-1 combines with J gene TRBJ2-7; TRBD2 aligns across 9 bases. With V trimmed by 11 bases and J by 5 bases, 13 bases remained unmatched. Germline V gives CDR1 MNHNS, CDR2 SASEGT. This CDR3 is 14 amino acids long.